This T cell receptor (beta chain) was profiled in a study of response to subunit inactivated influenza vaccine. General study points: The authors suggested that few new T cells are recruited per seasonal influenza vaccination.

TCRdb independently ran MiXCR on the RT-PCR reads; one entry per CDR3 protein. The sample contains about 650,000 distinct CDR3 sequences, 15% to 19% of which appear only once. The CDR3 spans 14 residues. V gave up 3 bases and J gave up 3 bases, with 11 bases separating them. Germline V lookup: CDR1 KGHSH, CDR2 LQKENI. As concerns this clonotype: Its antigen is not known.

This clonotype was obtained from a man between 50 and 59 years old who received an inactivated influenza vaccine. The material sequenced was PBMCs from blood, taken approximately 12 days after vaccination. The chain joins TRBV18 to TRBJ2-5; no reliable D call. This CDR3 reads CASSPITVEETQYF. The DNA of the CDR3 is TGTGCCAGCTCACCGATAACGGTAGAAGAGACCCAGTACTTC. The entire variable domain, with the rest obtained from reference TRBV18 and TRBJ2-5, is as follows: NAGVMQNPRHLVRRRGQEARLRCSPMKGHSHVYWYRQLPEEGLKFMVYLQKENIIDESGMPKERFSAEFPKEGPSILRIQQVVRGDSAAYFCASSPITVEETQYFGPGTRLLVL.